This T cell receptor beta chain was found in a study of molecular identifiers for immune sequencing clone quantification. Naive CD8 T cells were FACS-sorted by CD8+CD4-CCR7+CD45RA+ markers. Each CDR3 protein gets one entry after TCRdb re-called the PCR reads with MiXCR. The profile shows about 510,000 distinct CDR3 sequences, approximately 25% of them singletons. The CDR3 spans 15 residues. Germline V gene sequence: CDR1 LGHDT, CDR2 YNNKEL (reference sequence). The germline V and J ends were trimmed by 1 base and 2 bases, with 11 bases remaining between them. The sequence was collected from a human donor in good health. Some libraries in this study had Jurkat cell RNA spiked in. The material sequenced was naive CD8+ T cells from blood, with Jurkat cell RNA spiked in. Stated subset: FACS-sorted CD8+CD4-CCR7+CD45RA+ naive T cells. The chain has TRBV3-1 and TRBJ1-2; D is unclear. CDR3 bases: TGTGCCAGCAGCCAAGGAATATCCATGAACTATGGCTACACCTTC. It specifies CASSQGISMNYGYTF.